One T cell receptor beta chain is described in this entry. Its antigen remains unidentified. This sample is part of a study of T cells in Graves' hyperthyroidism and ophthalmopathy. Findings and caveats of the study: With a median lead of around 6.7 months before onset, the model predicted ophthalmopathy.

Researchers amplified the TCR beta CDR3 regions from RNA transcripts. With the HTBI primer set, the TCR CDR3 went through a first round of RT-PCR. TCRdb redid the calling of the multiplex PCR reads with MiXCR, one entry per CDR3 protein. The data show 500,000 to 600,000 distinct CDR3 sequences, 40% to 55% seen once. The CDR3 is 13 residues long. V gave up 2 bases and J gave up 3 bases, with 5 bases separating them. Germline lookup yields CDR1 SGHTA and CDR2 FQGNSA. What was sequenced was peripheral blood or thyroid tissue (not recorded which). The clonotype was recovered from an adult woman with Graves' disease, either hyperthyroidism or ophthalmopathy (not recorded which). V and J are TRBV7-2 and TRBJ1-5; D remains ambiguous. The CDR3 nucleotides are TGTGCCAGCAGCTTATGGGACAATCAGCCCCAGCATTTT. Protein: CASSLWDNQPQHF.